The present T cell receptor (beta chain) was sequenced within a study of OX40 agonist ivuxolimab in advanced cancers. Study context: Patients receiving dose escalation had hepatocellular carcinoma, melanoma, renal cell or head and neck cancer. From 23 to 79 years was the age range, with a mean of around 56 years, and about 83% were male. A partial response was reached by three patients: one with hepatocellular carcinoma and two with cutaneous melanoma.

Sequencing was performed with immunoSEQ multiplex PCR; in TCRdb, only in-frame clones are kept and a portion is missing. Found here are 35,000 to 50,000 clones, 82% of them singletons; the top ten hold roughly 23%. People who had autoimmune disease history or systemic immunosuppression were excluded. Germline lookup yields CDR1 WNHNN and CDR2 SYGVQD (reference sequence). Trimming removed 0 bases from V and 1 base from J, with 15 bases in between. CDR3 length: 17 residues. This chain links TRBV10-1 with TRBJ2-5; no definite D call. The sample was CD4+ or CD8+ T cells sorted from blood, taken in a trial of the OX40 agonist ivuxolimab. This receptor was identified in an adult with an advanced solid tumor such as melanoma, head and neck, liver or kidney cancer. Here the CDR3 DNA reads TGCGCCAGCAGTGAGTCGGTGAACCCGGAGACCCAAGAGACCCAGTACTTC. Protein: CASSESVNPETQETQYF.